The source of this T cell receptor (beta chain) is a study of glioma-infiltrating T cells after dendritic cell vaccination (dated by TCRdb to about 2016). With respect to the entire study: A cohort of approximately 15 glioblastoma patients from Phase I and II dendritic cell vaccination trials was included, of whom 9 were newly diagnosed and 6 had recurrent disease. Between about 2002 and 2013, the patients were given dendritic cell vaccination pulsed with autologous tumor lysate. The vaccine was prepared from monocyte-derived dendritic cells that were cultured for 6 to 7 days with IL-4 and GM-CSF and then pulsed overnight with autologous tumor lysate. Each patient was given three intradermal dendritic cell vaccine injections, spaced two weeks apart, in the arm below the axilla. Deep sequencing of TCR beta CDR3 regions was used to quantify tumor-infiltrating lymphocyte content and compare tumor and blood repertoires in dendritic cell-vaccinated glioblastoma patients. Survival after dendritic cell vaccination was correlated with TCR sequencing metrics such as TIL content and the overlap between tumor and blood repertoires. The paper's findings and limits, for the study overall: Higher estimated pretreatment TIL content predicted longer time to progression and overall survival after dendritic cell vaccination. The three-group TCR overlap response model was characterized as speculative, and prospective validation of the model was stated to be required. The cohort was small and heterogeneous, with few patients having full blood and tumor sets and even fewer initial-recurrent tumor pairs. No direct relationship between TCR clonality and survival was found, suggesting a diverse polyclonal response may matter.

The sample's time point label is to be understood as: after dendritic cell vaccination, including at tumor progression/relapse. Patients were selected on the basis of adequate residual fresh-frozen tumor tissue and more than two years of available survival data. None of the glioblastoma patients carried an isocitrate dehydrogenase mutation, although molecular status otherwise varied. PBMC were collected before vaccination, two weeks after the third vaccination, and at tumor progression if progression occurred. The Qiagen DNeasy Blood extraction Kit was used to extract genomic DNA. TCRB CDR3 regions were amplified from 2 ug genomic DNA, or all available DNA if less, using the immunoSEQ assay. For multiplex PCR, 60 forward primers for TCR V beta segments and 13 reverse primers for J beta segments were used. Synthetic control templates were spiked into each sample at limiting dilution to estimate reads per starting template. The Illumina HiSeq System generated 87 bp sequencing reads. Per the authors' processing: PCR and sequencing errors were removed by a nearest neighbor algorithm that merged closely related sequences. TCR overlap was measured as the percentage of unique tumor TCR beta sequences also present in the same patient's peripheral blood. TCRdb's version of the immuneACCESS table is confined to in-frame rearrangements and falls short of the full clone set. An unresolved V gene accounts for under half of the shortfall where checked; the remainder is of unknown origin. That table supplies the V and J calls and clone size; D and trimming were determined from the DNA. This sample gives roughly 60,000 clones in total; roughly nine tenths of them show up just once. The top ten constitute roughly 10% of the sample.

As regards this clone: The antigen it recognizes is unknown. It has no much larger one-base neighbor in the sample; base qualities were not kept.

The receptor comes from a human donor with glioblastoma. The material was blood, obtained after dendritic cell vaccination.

In nucleotide form, the sequence is TGTGCCAGCAGTCAACTACGGACACAGGGGGGGAGGGCTTTCTTT. This translates into CASSQLRTQGGRAFF. The sequence links TRBV27 to TRBJ1-1, with 8 bases in between that match TRBD1. Trimming leaves V shorter by 5 bases and J shorter by 11 bases, with the junction holding 16 bases beyond the gene matches. Sequences MNHEY (CDR1) and SMNVEV (CDR2) are obtained from the germline V gene (reference sequence). The CDR3 goes from the cysteine to the phenylalanine over 15 residues. Only the CDR3 DNA is retained, 45 bases long and in frame from the first base.